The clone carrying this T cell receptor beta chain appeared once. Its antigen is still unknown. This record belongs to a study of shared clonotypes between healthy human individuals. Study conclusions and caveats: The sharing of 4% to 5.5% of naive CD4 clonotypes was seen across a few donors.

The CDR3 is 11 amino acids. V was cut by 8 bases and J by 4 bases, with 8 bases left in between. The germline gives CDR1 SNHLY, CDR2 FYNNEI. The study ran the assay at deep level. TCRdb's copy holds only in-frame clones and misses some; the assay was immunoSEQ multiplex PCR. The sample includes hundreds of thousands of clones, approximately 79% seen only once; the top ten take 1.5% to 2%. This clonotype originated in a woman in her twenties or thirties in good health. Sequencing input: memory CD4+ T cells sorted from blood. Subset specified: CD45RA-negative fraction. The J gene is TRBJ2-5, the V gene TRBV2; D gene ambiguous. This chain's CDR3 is CASVAGETQYF. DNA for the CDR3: TGTGCCAGCGTGGCAGGAGAGACCCAGTACTTC.